One and the same sample provided the 20 T cell receptor beta chains below, sequenced in a study of CD8+CD57+ T cells in acquired aplastic anemia. The TCR beta profiling, which covered VDJ combination and CDR3 sequence, was carried out using genomic DNA as the template. One entry per CDR3 protein results from TCRdb running MiXCR on the reads. The sample carries some 150,000 distinct CDR3 sequences, 70% to 75% recorded once. By flow cytometry, patients selected for sequencing had shown an expansion of CD8+CD57+ cells. Sequencing was carried out using sorted CD4+, CD8+, or CD8+CD57+ T cells (not recorded which) from PBMCs. The origin of the receptors is a human donor with aplastic anemia.

The chain links TRBV25-1 to TRBJ2-3; a weak D match, TRBD1 (8 bases). Germline-derived CDR1 and CDR2 are MGHDK and SYGVNS. The germline V and J ends were trimmed by 4 bases and 1 base, with 12 bases remaining between them. This CDR3 region has 15 residues. In DNA, the CDR3 is TGTGCCAGCAGTGCCACAGGGGGGGGCACAGATACGCAGTATTTT. Protein: CASSATGGGTDTQYF.

The chain employs TRBV5-4 and TRBJ2-5; tentatively, D is TRBD2 (6 bases). CDR3 length equals 15 residues. The ends were cut back, 7 bases at V and 3 bases at J, with 19 bases in the middle. From germline, CDR1 is SGHNT and CDR2 YYREEE (reference sequence). DNA of the CDR3: TGTGCCAGCCTCGTTGCGGGACCCGTCGAAGAGACCCAGTACTTC. It codes for CASLVAGPVEETQYF. Drawing the rest from reference TRBV5-4 and TRBJ2-5, the complete variable domain is ETGVTQSPTHLIKTRGQQVTLRCSSQSGHNTVSWYQQALGQGPQFIFQYYREEENGRGNFPPRFSGLQFPNYSSELNVNALELDDSALYLCASLVAGPVEETQYFGPGTRLLVL.

V usage is TRBV15 and J usage is TRBJ2-1, with D maybe TRBD2 (5 bases). The V end was cut by 0 bases, the J end by 10 bases, with 10 bases between. Per the germline V gene, CDR1 is LNHNV and CDR2 is YYDKDF (reference sequence). CDR3 length: 13 amino acids. The CDR3: CATSRDLAPEQFF. CDR3 DNA: TGTGCCACCAGCAGAGATCTAGCCCCGGAGCAGTTCTTC.

The chain joins TRBV12-5 to TRBJ2-3; D perhaps matches TRBD2 (7 bases). The ends were cut back, 1 base at V and 4 bases at J, with 18 bases in the middle. The CDR3 is made up of 17 amino acids. Per germline, CDR1 LGHNT and CDR2 FRNRAP. CDR3 amino acids: CASGLARGEGGPDTQYF. In nucleotides, the CDR3 is TGTGCTAGTGGTTTGGCCCGAGGGGAGGGGGGCCCAGATACGCAGTATTTT.

This clonotype was picked up a small number of times. The chain combines TRBV6-5 with TRBJ2-3; weak D call: TRBD2 (5 bases). The CDR3 is 14 residues long. The germline V gene encodes CDR1 MNHEY and CDR2 SVGAGI. The V end lost 2 bases, the J end lost 2 bases, and 8 bases lay between the germline ends. DNA for the CDR3: TGTGCCAGCAGTTACAGAGGGTCCACAGATACGCAGTATTTT. Translated: CASSYRGSTDTQYF.

V gene TRBV19 combines with J gene TRBJ1-4; D unresolved. V was clipped by 7 bases and J by 2 bases, with 14 bases between them. Germline CDR1 and CDR2: LNHDA and SQIVND (reference sequence). This CDR3 comprises 15 residues. In DNA form, the CDR3 reads TGTGCCAGTAAGGACTCACGGCCGACTAATGAAAAACTGTTTTTT. Residues: CASKDSRPTNEKLFF. The full variable domain, its missing parts supplied by reference TRBV19 and TRBJ1-4, is DGGITQSPKYLFRKEGQNVTLSCEQNLNHDAMYWYRQDPGQGLRLIYYSQIVNDFQKGDIAEGYSVSREKKESFPLTVTSAQKNPTAFYLCASKDSRPTNEKLFFGSGTQLSVL.

A single count supports this clonotype. This chain links TRBV7-2 with TRBJ2-3, with D perhaps matching TRBD2 (6 bases). CDR3 length: 16 residues. Between the trimmed V and J ends, which lost 1 base and 3 bases, there was a span of 14 bases. CDR1 and CDR2 (germline): SGHTA, FQGNSA. The CDR3 is CASSLVGRAGTDTQYF. In nucleotides, the CDR3 is TGTGCCAGCAGCTTAGTAGGGCGGGCGGGGACAGATACGCAGTATTTT.

This clonotype has at least ten counts. The chain links TRBV6-5 to TRBJ2-7; D gene uncertain. CDR1 and CDR2 (germline): MNHEY, SVGAGI. Trimming pared 4 bases from V and 7 bases from J, leaving 17 bases between. The CDR3 spans 14 residues. The CDR3 loop reads CASSLNRAAREQYF. In DNA, the CDR3 is TGTGCCAGCAGTTTAAATCGGGCCGCTCGTGAGCAGTACTTC.

This clonotype was counted ten times or more. The chain joins TRBV30 to TRBJ1-1; D not resolved. The CDR3 runs to 14 residues. The germline CDR1 and CDR2 sequences are GTSNPN and SVGIG (reference sequence). Trimming removed 0 bases at V and 6 bases at J, with 14 bases between. The CDR3, as DNA: TGTGCCTGGAGTGTATTTCGGAATGCGGCTGAAGCTTTCTTT. It translates to CAWSVFRNAAEAFF. Variable domain in full (rest from reference TRBV30 and TRBJ1-1): SQTIHQWPATLVQPVGSPLSLECTVEGTSNPNLYWYRQAAGRGLQLLFYSVGIGQISSEVPQNLSASRPQDRQFILSSKKLLLSDSGFYLCAWSVFRNAAEAFFGQGTRLTVV.

The gene calls are TRBV12-3 or TRBV12-4 and TRBJ2-7; D could derive from TRBD1 or TRBD2 (5 bases each). Trimming left V 10 bases short and J 2 bases short, with 15 bases between. The CDR3 loop spans 13 amino acids. The CDR3 DNA follows: TGTGCCATCAAGAGAGGGGAAACCTACGAGCAGTACTTC. Amino acids: CAIKRGETYEQYF.

The chain is built from TRBV10-1 and TRBJ1-3; TRBD1 might be the D (6 bases). The germline CDR1 and CDR2 sequences are WNHNN and SYGVQD (reference sequence). This CDR3 has 17 residues. The V end lost 4 bases, the J end lost 4 bases, and 20 bases lay between the germline ends. The CDR3 nucleotides are TGCGCCAGCAGTGGGAACAGGGATGAGCGGTACGGAAACACCATATATTTT. Translated: CASSGNRDERYGNTIYF.

The chain uses TRBV12-3 or TRBV12-4 and TRBJ1-1; TRBD1 matches 8 bases. The CDR3 sequence is 14 residues long. Unmatched junction bases numbered 3, after V lost 5 bases and J lost 1 base. In nucleotides, the CDR3 is TGTGCCAGCAGTCCCGGGACAGGGAACACTGAAGCTTTCTTT. This sequence encodes CASSPGTGNTEAFF.

The rearrangement links TRBV9 to TRBJ1-3, with no clear D. V lost 3 bases, J lost 4 bases, and 11 bases lay in between. The germline V gene has CDR1 SGDLS and CDR2 YYNGEE. The CDR3 covers 14 residues. The CDR3 loop reads CASSAEASGNTIYF. CDR3 in DNA: TGTGCCAGCAGCGCAGAGGCCTCGGGAAACACCATATATTTT.

The CDR3 region has the DNA TGTGCCAGCCGCTCCGGGACTAGCGGGGACACCGGGGAGCTGTTTTTT. This codes for CASRSGTSGDTGELFF. The V call is TRBV7-8, the J call TRBJ2-2, with 13 bases aligning to TRBD2. The V gene's germline CDR1 is SGHVS and CDR2 FQNEAQ. This CDR3 spans 16 amino acids. With V trimmed by 8 bases and J by 3 bases, 6 bases remained unmatched. The full variable domain, its missing parts supplied by reference TRBV7-8 and TRBJ2-2, is GAGVSQSPRYKVAKRGQDVALRCDPISGHVSLFWYQQALGQGPEFLTYFQNEAQLDKSGLPSDRFFAERPEGSVSTLKIQRTQQEDSAVYLCASRSGTSGDTGELFFGEGSRLTVL.

Concerning this clonotype: It may be a read error: a sequence one base away is much more abundant. V usage is TRBV2 and J usage is TRBJ1-3; D is undetermined. CDR3 length: 12 amino acids. Germline V CDR1 and CDR2: SNHLY, FYNNEI. This CDR3 reads CASRISGNAIYF. CDR3 DNA: TGTGCCAGCAGGATCTCTGGAAACGCCATATATTTT.

Only a few counts were recorded for this clonotype. Germline is not matched at one junction end, which may reflect a read error. The rearrangement uses TRBV20-1 and TRBJ2-1; 10 nucleotides align to TRBD2. This CDR3 comprises 14 residues. CDR1 is DFQATT and CDR2 is SNEGSKA in the germline V gene (reference sequence). CDR3 amino acids: CSARSSGGYNEQFF. The CDR3 bases are TGCAGCGCTAGATCTAGCGGGGGCTACAATGAGCAGTTCTTC.

The chain recombines TRBV7-2 with TRBJ2-7; the match to TRBD1 covers 10 bases. V trimming: 5 bases; J trimming: 3 bases; junction bases outside the gene matches: 4. There are 14 residues in the CDR3. Germline V gene data show CDR1 as SGHTA and CDR2 as FQGNSA. CDR3 amino acids: CASSVTGGLYEQYF. CDR3 bases: TGTGCCAGCAGCGTGACAGGGGGCCTCTACGAGCAGTACTTC.

The chain couples TRBV2 to TRBJ2-6, with 7 nucleotides matching TRBD1. There are 15 residues in the CDR3. V shed 6 bases and J 2 bases; nucleotides not matched to a gene: 4. In germline, CDR1 is SNHLY, CDR2 FYNNEI. The CDR3 sequence is CASSLDRAGANVLTF. DNA of the CDR3: TGTGCCAGCAGCCTCGACAGGGCTGGGGCCAACGTCCTGACTTTC.

The chain has TRBV13 and TRBJ2-6; D remains ambiguous. Trimming left V 0 bases short and J 0 bases short, with 12 bases between. The V gene's germline CDR1 is PRHDT and CDR2 FYEKMQ (reference sequence). The CDR3 sequence is 18 residues long. DNA for the CDR3: TGTGCCAGCAGCTTAGGCCTGGCGGCCCCCTCTGGGGCCAACGTCCTGACTTTC. Amino acid sequence: CASSLGLAAPSGANVLTF.

About this clonotype itself: An end of the junction does not agree with germline; a read error may underlie this. The rearrangement uses TRBV20-1 and TRBJ2-7, with unresolved D. This CDR3 is 13 amino acids long. Germline V gives CDR1 DFQATT, CDR2 SNEGSKA (reference sequence). The CDR3 DNA reads TGCAGTGCTAGAGATACCCAGAGTTACGAGCAGCACTTC. Amino acid sequence: CSARDTQSYEQHF.